Below are 2 T cell receptor beta chains sequenced from a single sample in a study of OX40 agonist ivuxolimab in advanced cancers. TCRdb keeps only in-frame clones here, not all; method: immunoSEQ multiplex PCR. The data hold 95,000 to 110,000 clones, with approximately 90% observed a single time. Material: CD4+ or CD8+ T cells sorted from blood, obtained in a trial of the OX40 agonist ivuxolimab. The receptors shown here come from an adult with an advanced solid tumor such as melanoma, head and neck, liver or kidney cancer.

The chain combines TRBV28 with TRBJ1-4; TRBD1 matches at 7 bases. Germline lookup yields CDR1 MDHEN and CDR2 SYDVKM. The CDR3 is 16 amino acids. V shed 4 bases and J 8 bases; nucleotides not matched to a gene: 13. The CDR3, as DNA: TGTGCCAGCAGTTCCTTTCACAGGGGAGCTTGGGAAAAACTGTTTTTT. Translating it yields CASSSFHRGAWEKLFF.

V is TRBV5-6 and J is TRBJ2-3; D not resolved. In germline, CDR1 is SGHDT, CDR2 YYEEEE. This CDR3 spans 15 amino acids. V was pared by 1 base and J by 2 bases, with 11 bases between. CDR3 sequence (DNA): TGTGCCAGCAGCTTGAAAAGGGCGAACACAGATACGCAGTATTTT. Translation: CASSLKRANTDTQYF.